This TCR beta chain was captured by sequencing in a study of OX40 agonist ivuxolimab in advanced cancers. Deletions cut 4 bases from V and 6 bases from J, with 16 bases between. The CDR3 loop spans 15 amino acids. Germline CDR1 reads LNHDA; CDR2 reads SQIVND (reference sequence). Method: immunoSEQ multiplex PCR; TCRdb's copy keeps in-frame clones and lacks some. The table lists roughly 60,000 clones, roughly four fifths of them singletons. This material consisted of CD4+ or CD8+ T cells sorted from blood, taken in a trial of the OX40 agonist ivuxolimab. This sequence was found in an adult with an advanced solid tumor such as melanoma, head and neck, liver or kidney cancer. The genes are TRBV19 and TRBJ1-5, with a weak D call TRBD1 (6 bases). CDR3 residues: CASSTQGWIRQPQHF. The DNA for the CDR3 is TGTGCCAGTAGTACACAGGGCTGGATTCGTCAGCCCCAGCATTTT.